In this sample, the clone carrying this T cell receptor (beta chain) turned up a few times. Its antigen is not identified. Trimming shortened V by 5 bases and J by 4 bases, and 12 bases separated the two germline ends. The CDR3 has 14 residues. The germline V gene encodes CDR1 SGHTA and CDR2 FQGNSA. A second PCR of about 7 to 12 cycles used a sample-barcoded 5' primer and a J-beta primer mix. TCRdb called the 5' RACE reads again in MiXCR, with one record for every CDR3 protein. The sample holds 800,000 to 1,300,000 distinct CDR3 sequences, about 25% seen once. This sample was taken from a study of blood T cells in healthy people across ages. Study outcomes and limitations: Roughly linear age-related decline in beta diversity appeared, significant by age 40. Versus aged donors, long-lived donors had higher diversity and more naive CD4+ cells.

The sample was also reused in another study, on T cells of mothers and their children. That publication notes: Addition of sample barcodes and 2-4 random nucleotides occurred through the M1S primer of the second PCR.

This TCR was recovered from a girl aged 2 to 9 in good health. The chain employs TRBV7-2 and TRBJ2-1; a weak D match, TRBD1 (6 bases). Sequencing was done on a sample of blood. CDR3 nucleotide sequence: TGTGCCAGCAGCCGACAGGAAGGGTACAATGAGCAGTTCTTC. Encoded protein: CASSRQEGYNEQFF.